This T cell receptor (beta chain) was observed in a study of cytomegalovirus exposure and HLA in healthy donors. Study-wide findings and caveats: Association of a missense DCLRE1C variant with TCR beta V- and J-gene trimming was reported in a later analysis. A further, later analysis showed that HLA-associated TCR beta chains (compared with equally common others) were more clonally expanded. Some TCR beta chains (roughly 160 of them) were listed as cytomegalovirus-associated. Accurate HLA-A and HLA-B prediction from TCR beta sequences was reported for most subjects.

Use of 60 Vbeta and 13 Jbeta primers characterized the PCR. Profiled with immunoSEQ multiplex PCR; TCRdb holds only in-frame clones, not every one. The data contain some 130,000 clones, roughly 80% of them seen just once; the ten biggest clones take up around 11%. On this clone: The antigen remains unidentified.

Germline-derived CDR1 and CDR2 are MGHDK and SYGVNS. V was trimmed by 1 base and J by 2 bases, leaving 4 bases between them. The CDR3 is 13 amino acids. The sequenced sample consisted of PBMCs. The gene calls are TRBV25-1 and TRBJ2-3; D remains unclear. The receptor's source is a male donor in good health and CMV-seropositive. Here the CDR3 reads CASSEWATDTQYF. The CDR3 DNA reads TGTGCCAGCAGTGAATGGGCCACAGATACGCAGTATTTT.